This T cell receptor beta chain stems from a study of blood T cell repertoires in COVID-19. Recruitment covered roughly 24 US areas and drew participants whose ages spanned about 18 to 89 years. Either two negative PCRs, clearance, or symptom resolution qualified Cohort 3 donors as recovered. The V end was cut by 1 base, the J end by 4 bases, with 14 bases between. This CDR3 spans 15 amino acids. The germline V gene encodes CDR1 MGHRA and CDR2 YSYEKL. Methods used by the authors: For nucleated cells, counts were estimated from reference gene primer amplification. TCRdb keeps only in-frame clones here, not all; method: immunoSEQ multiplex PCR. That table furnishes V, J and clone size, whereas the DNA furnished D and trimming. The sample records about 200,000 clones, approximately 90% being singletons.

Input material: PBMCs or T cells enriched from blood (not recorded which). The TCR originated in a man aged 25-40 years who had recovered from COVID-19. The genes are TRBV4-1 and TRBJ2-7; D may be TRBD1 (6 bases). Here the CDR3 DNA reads TGCGCCAGCAGCCAAGTGAAGACAGGAACATACGAGCAGTACTTC. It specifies CASSQVKTGTYEQYF.